This T cell receptor beta chain was sequenced in a study of cytomegalovirus exposure and HLA in healthy donors. In the PCR, 60 Vbeta and 13 Jbeta primers were used. Sequencing used immunoSEQ multiplex PCR; TCRdb keeps in-frame clones, though not all of them. The table shows about 140,000 clones, with roughly 79% occurring only once. V shed 5 bases, J shed 3 bases, and the junction held 10 bases outside the gene matches. CDR3 length: 16 amino acids. CDR1 and CDR2 from the germline V gene are SGHTA and FQGTGA. The V and J genes are TRBV7-3 and TRBJ2-1, with 7 nucleotides matching TRBD1. Material: PBMCs. The TCR originated in a man between 18 and 29 years old in good health and CMV-seronegative. Here the CDR3 DNA reads TGTGCCAGCAGCGCCGGTGCAGGGGGACACTACAATGAGCAGTTCTTC. Amino acid sequence: CASSAGAGGHYNEQFF. The full variable domain, in which reference TRBV7-3 and TRBJ2-1 provide the parts outside the CDR3, is GAGVSQTPSNKVTEKGKYVELRCDPISGHTALYWYRQSLGQGPEFLIYFQGTGAADDSGLPNDRFFAVRPEGSVSTLKIQRTERGDSAVYLCASSAGAGGHYNEQFFGPGTRLTVL.